This TCR beta chain appears in the sequencing data of a study of shared clonotypes between healthy human individuals. At a deep level, the assay was run. The protocol was immunoSEQ multiplex PCR, while the TCRdb copy is restricted to in-frame clones and leaves out a portion. The data contain fewer than 550,000 clones, about three quarters of them seen just once; the ten biggest clones take up around 13%. This clone was seen at least ten times. Those who donated were healthy HIV-negative adults, with no recent acute infections or vaccinations reported. Germline V gene data show CDR1 as MNHEY and CDR2 as SMNVEV (reference sequence). V was pared by 4 bases and J by 4 bases, with 9 bases between. The CDR3 runs 13 residues.

The clonotype originates from a woman aged 35 to 49 in good health. Some clones in this sample may be carry-over from other donors' samples. Sequenced material: PBMCs. The V and J genes are TRBV27 and TRBJ2-3; D gene unclear. The CDR3 DNA is TGTGCCAGCAGTTCACCCACGTCAGATACGCAGTATTTT. Amino acids: CASSSPTSDTQYF.